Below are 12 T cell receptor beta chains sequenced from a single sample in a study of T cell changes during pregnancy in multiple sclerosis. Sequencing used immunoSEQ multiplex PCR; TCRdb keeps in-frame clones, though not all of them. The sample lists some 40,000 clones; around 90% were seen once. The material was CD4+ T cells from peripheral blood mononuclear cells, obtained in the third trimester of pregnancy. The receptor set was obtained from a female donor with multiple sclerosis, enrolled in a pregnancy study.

The CDR3 nucleotides read TGTGCCAGCAGTGAAGTAGGCAGGGGCGCATATAGCAATCAGCCCCAGCATTTT. The encoded protein is CASSEVGRGAYSNQPQHF. The chain combines TRBV6-1 with TRBJ1-5, with TRBD1 as a possible D gene (6 bases). The CDR3 has 18 residues. Germline V gene data show CDR1 as MNHNS and CDR2 as SASEGT. Deletions cut 1 base from V and 0 bases from J, with 16 bases between.

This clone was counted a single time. The CDR3: CSGGETASGANVLTF. In DNA form, the CDR3 reads TGCAGCGGTGGGGAGACTGCCTCTGGGGCCAACGTCCTGACTTTC. This chain links TRBV29-1 with TRBJ2-6, with a weak D call TRBD2 (5 bases). The germline gives CDR1 SQVTM, CDR2 ANQGSEA. V lost 7 bases to trimming and J lost 0 bases, with 13 bases between them. This CDR3 region has 15 residues.

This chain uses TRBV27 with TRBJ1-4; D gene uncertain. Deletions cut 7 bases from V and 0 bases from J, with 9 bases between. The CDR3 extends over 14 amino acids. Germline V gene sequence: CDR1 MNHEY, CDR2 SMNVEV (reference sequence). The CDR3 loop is CASIILTTNEKLFF. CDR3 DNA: TGTGCCAGCATAATACTTACAACTAATGAAAAACTGTTTTTT.

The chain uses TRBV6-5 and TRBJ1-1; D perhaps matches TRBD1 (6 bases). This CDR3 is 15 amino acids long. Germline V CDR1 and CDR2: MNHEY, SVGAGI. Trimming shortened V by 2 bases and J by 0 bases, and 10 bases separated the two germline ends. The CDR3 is CASSYNRDMNTEAFF. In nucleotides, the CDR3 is TGTGCCAGCAGTTACAACAGGGACATGAACACTGAAGCTTTCTTT.

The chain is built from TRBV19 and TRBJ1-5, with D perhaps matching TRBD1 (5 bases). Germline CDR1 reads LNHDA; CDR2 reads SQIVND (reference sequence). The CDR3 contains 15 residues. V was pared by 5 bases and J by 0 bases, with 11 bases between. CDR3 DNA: TGTGCCAGTAGTCGGGGGGGTTATAGCAATCAGCCCCAGCATTTT. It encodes CASSRGGYSNQPQHF.

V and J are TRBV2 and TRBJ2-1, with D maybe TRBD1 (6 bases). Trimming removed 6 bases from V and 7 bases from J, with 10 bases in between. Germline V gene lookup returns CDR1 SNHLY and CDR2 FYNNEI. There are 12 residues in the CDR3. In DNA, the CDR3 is TGTGCCAGCAGACTCACAGGGAATGAGCAGTTCTTC. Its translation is CASRLTGNEQFF.

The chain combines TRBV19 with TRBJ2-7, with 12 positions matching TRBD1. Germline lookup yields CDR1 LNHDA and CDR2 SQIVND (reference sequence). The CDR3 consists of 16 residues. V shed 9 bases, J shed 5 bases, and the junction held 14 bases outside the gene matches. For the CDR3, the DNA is TGTGCCAGCCGGGACAGGGGGCCCTCTGGGGCCCACGAGCAGTACTTC. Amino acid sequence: CASRDRGPSGAHEQYF.

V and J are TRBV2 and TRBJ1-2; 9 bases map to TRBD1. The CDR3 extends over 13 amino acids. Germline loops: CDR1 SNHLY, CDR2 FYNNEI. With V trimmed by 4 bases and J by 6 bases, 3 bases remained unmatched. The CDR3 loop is CASSGDRGNGYTF. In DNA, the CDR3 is TGTGCCAGCAGTGGTGACAGGGGGAATGGCTACACCTTC.

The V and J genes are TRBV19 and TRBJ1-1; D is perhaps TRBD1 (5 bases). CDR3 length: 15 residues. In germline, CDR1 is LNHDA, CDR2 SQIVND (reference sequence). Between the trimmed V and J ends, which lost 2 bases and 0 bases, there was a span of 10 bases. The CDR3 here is CASSITGGLNTEAFF. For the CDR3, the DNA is TGTGCCAGTAGTATAACAGGTGGCCTGAACACTGAAGCTTTCTTT.

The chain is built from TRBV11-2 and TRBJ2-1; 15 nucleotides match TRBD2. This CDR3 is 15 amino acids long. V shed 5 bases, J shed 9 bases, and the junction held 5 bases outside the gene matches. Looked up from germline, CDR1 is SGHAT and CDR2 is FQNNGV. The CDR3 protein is CASSRGLAGGSEQFF. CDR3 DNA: TGTGCCAGCAGCCGAGGACTAGCGGGAGGGAGTGAGCAGTTCTTC.

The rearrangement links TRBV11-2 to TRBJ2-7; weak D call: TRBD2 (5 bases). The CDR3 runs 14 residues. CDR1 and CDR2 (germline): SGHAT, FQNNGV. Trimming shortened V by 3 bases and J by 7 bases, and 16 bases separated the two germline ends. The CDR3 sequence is CASSFDNGIGEQYF. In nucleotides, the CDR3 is TGTGCCAGCAGCTTTGATAACGGGATTGGTGAGCAGTACTTC.

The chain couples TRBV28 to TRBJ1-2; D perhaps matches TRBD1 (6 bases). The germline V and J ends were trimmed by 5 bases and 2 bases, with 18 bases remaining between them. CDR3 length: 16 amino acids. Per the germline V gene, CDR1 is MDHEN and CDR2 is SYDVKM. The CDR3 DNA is TGTGCCAGCAGTGGGGGACACCGCACGGCGAACTATGGCTACACCTTC. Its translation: CASSGGHRTANYGYTF.